This T cell receptor beta chain comes out of a study of cytomegalovirus exposure and HLA in healthy donors. Study-level findings and limits: According to reports, the classifier identified cytomegalovirus status with high specificity and sensitivity. Subsequent analysis of the 120 or so validation repertoires found a tendency for first-cohort TCR clusters to co-occur.

The CDR3 has 14 residues. The germline V gene has CDR1 SEHNR and CDR2 FQNEAQ (reference sequence). After removal of 5 bases from V and 3 bases from J, the junction contained 7 bases not matched to a gene. Assay used: immunoSEQ multiplex PCR; TCRdb lists only in-frame clones, some missing. The sample includes fewer than 85,000 clones, 94% of them seen just once. In regard to this clone: Its antigen is undetermined.

The chain combines TRBV7-9 with TRBJ2-7; 7 bases agree with TRBD1. The clonotype comes from a woman aged 18 to 35 in good health and CMV-seronegative. Sequencing was performed on PBMCs. CDR3 amino acids: CASSTRQGNYEQYF. CDR3 nucleotide sequence: TGTGCCAGCAGCACCCGACAGGGAAACTACGAGCAGTACTTC.